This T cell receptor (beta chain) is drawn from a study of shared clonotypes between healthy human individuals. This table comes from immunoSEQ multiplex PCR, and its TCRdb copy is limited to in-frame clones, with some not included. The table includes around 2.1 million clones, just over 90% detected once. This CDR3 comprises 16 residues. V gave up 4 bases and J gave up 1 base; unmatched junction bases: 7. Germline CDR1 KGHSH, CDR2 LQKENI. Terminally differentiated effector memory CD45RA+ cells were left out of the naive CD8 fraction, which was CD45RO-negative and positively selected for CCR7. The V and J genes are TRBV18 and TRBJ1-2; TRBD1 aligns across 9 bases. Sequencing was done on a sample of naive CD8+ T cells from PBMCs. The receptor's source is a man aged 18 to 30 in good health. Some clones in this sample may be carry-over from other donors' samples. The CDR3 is CASSRSRDRDNYGYTF. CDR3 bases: TGTGCCAGCTCACGGAGCCGGGACAGGGATAACTATGGCTACACCTTC.